This T cell receptor beta chain was recorded in a study of blood T cell repertoires in COVID-19. Profiling relied on immunoSEQ multiplex PCR, and the TCRdb table lists in-frame clones only, not all of them. The data contain roughly 230,000 clones, 70% to 85% of them seen just once; the ten biggest clones take up approximately 3.1%. The V and J ends lost 2 bases and 0 bases, in that order; junction bases with no gene match: 6. Germline V lookup: CDR1 KGHSH, CDR2 LQKENI. This CDR3 has 17 amino acids. J is TRBJ1-3 and V is TRBV18, with 8 bases aligning to TRBD1. This receptor was taken from an older woman who had recovered from COVID-19. Sequenced: PBMCs or T cells enriched from blood (not recorded which). CDR3 nucleotide sequence: TGTGCCAGCTCACCAAGACAGGGGCGATCCTCTGGAAACACCATATATTTT. It translates to CASSPRQGRSSGNTIYF.